The 21 T cell receptor beta chains presented below share a single source sample, sequenced in a study of PD-1 blockade in classical Hodgkin lymphoma (dated by TCRdb to about 2020). The library was made by the immunoSEQ multiplex PCR assay. Drawn from immuneACCESS, this table holds only the in-frame rearrangements with V and J called that TCRdb kept. Clones are partly lost; checked studies trace under half to an unresolved V gene and leave the rest unexplained. The sample contains 11,000 to 15,000 clones, around 90% of them found a single time. The ten largest clones represent approximately 5% of the sample. Explained via the paper, the time point label denotes: newly diagnosed, previously untreated cHL patient sample. Magnetic negative selection with a Miltenyi CD8+ T cell isolation kit was used to purify CD8+ T cells from thawed PBMCs. Sequencing input: CD8+ T cells from blood. Receptors were obtained from a human donor with classical Hodgkin lymphoma.

V gene TRBV5-1 combines with J gene TRBJ1-6, with TRBD1 matching 9 bases. CDR1 is SGHRS and CDR2 is YFSETQ in the germline V gene. Unmatched junction bases numbered 3, after V lost 4 bases and J lost 10 bases. The CDR3 consists of 13 residues. CDR3 nucleotide sequence: TGCGCCAGCAGCCTGGGACAGGGATCACCCCTCCACTTT. It codes for CASSLGQGSPLHF.

The chain joins TRBV7-9 to TRBJ2-1; D could derive from TRBD1 or TRBD2 (5 bases each). V shed 1 base and J shed 9 bases, with 19 bases lying between them. This CDR3 comprises 16 residues. Germline V gives CDR1 SEHNR, CDR2 FQNEAQ (reference sequence). The DNA for the CDR3 is TGTGCCAGCAGCTTAGGATCGGGACCTACGGACGGTGAGCAGTTCTTC. This encodes CASSLGSGPTDGEQFF.

The rearrangement joins TRBV5-1 to TRBJ2-5; TRBD2 agrees at 7 bases. Germline loops: CDR1 SGHRS, CDR2 YFSETQ. The V segment lost 1 base and the J segment 5 bases; nucleotides outside the gene matches: 2. The CDR3 runs 13 residues. The CDR3 here is CASSLNGRETQYF. The CDR3 coding sequence is TGCGCCAGCAGCTTGAACGGGAGGGAGACCCAGTACTTC.

The rearrangement uses TRBV6-5 and TRBJ2-1; 13 nucleotides match TRBD2. CDR3 length: 16 amino acids. Germline V CDR1 and CDR2: MNHEY, SVGAGI. The V segment lost 2 bases and the J segment 8 bases; nucleotides outside the gene matches: 6. The CDR3 coding sequence is TGTGCCAGCAGTTACAGGACTAGCGGGAGTTACGATGAGCAGTTCTTC. Its protein product is CASSYRTSGSYDEQFF.

This clone has just one count. The rearrangement joins TRBV5-8 to TRBJ2-3; D possibly corresponds to TRBD2 (6 bases). Germline V gene lookup returns CDR1 SGHTS and CDR2 YDEGEE. V was trimmed by 1 base and J by 6 bases, leaving 18 bases between them. The CDR3 contains 16 residues. CDR3 sequence: CASSLIDGGILDTQYF. DNA of the CDR3: TGTGCCAGCAGCTTGATTGACGGCGGGATTTTGGATACGCAGTATTTT.

This clone was seen a single time. The chain recombines TRBV29-1 with TRBJ1-2, with TRBD1 matching 7 bases. The CDR3 sequence is 13 residues long. Per the germline V gene, CDR1 is SQVTM and CDR2 is ANQGSEA. V trimming: 3 bases; J trimming: 3 bases; junction bases outside the gene matches: 4. CDR3 region: CSVEKTGYYGYTF. DNA for the CDR3: TGCAGCGTTGAGAAGACAGGGTACTATGGCTACACCTTC.

The chain is built from TRBV7-6 and TRBJ1-1, with TRBD1 identical over 8 bases. The CDR3 sequence is 15 residues long. V trimming: 6 bases; J trimming: 2 bases; junction bases outside the gene matches: 8. Germline V gene lookup returns CDR1 SGHVS and CDR2 FNYEAQ. The CDR3 region has the DNA TGTGCCAGCAGTCCTGACAGGGGACGAAACACTGAAGCTTTCTTT. Its protein is CASSPDRGRNTEAFF.

V and J are TRBV28 and TRBJ2-7; 8 nucleotides match TRBD2. The CDR3 has 13 amino acids. The J segment lost 4 bases and the V segment lost 6 bases, leaving 5 bases of the junction unmatched. Germline values: CDR1 MDHEN, CDR2 SYDVKM. The CDR3, as DNA: TGTGCCAGCAGAAGGCGGGAGGATTACGAGCAGTACTTC. Translation: CASRRREDYEQYF.

In its sample, this clone was seen once. The V and J genes are TRBV19 and TRBJ2-5; D not certain. V was clipped by 4 bases and J by 5 bases, with 17 bases between them. CDR1 and CDR2 from the germline V gene are LNHDA and SQIVND (reference sequence). The CDR3 sequence is 15 residues long. The CDR3 DNA reads TGTGCCAGTAGTAACCCGAGAAGGCTCGATGAGACCCAGTACTTC. This sequence encodes CASSNPRRLDETQYF.

The chain joins TRBV30 to TRBJ1-1; no reliable D call. Germline V gene sequence: CDR1 GTSNPN, CDR2 SVGIG (reference sequence). V gave up 1 base and J gave up 1 base, with 4 bases separating them. The CDR3 is 12 residues long. CDR3: CAWSESNTEAFF. The CDR3 DNA follows: TGTGCCTGGAGTGAATCGAACACTGAAGCTTTCTTT.

This rearrangement joins TRBV7-6 to TRBJ1-5; D not resolved. CDR3 length equals 16 residues. Germline CDR1 is SGHVS and CDR2 is FNYEAQ. Trimming removed 1 base at V and 0 bases at J, with 10 bases between. This chain's CDR3 is CASSLDSRYSNQPQHF. DNA for the CDR3: TGTGCCAGCAGCTTAGACAGTCGCTATAGCAATCAGCCCCAGCATTTT.

The chain couples TRBV10-1 to TRBJ2-1; D is unresolved. From germline, CDR1 is WNHNN and CDR2 SYGVQD (reference sequence). The V gene lost 0 bases and the J gene lost 1 base, with 4 bases spanning the gap. The CDR3 has 14 amino acids. The CDR3 loop reads CASSESLSYNEQFF. The CDR3 nucleotides are TGCGCCAGCAGTGAGTCCCTATCCTACAATGAGCAGTTCTTC.

This chain connects TRBV27 to TRBJ1-2; D uncertain. The CDR3 covers 16 residues. V lost 0 bases and J 2 bases, leaving 13 bases between the germline ends. CDR1 is MNHEY and CDR2 is SMNVEV in the germline V gene (reference sequence). The chain's CDR3 is CASSLSAEGGNYGYTF. CDR3 bases: TGTGCCAGCAGTTTATCGGCGGAGGGAGGAAACTATGGCTACACCTTC.

This chain joins TRBV4-1 and TRBJ2-1; TRBD2 matches at 9 bases. With V trimmed by 1 base and J by 8 bases, 6 bases remained unmatched. The germline V gene encodes CDR1 MGHRA and CDR2 YSYEKL. CDR3 size: 15 residues. DNA of the CDR3: TGCGCCAGCAGCCAAGGAGGGAGGACTAGCGATGAGCAGTTCTTC. Its translation: CASSQGGRTSDEQFF.

The CDR3 sequence: CASSQESSGSSTDTQYF. The DNA for the CDR3 is TGCGCCAGCAGCCAAGAATCGAGCGGTTCTAGCACAGATACGCAGTATTTT. This rearrangement joins TRBV4-1 to TRBJ2-3; TRBD2 is a possible D gene (5 bases). CDR3 length: 17 residues. V gave up 0 bases and J gave up 0 bases, with 13 bases separating them. Germline values: CDR1 MGHRA, CDR2 YSYEKL.

The chain joins TRBV2 to TRBJ2-7, with TRBD1 identical over 12 bases. With 4 bases clipped from V and 7 bases from J, the junction kept 11 bases outside the gene matches. The CDR3 totals 16 residues. Germline CDR1 is SNHLY and CDR2 is FYNNEI. DNA of the CDR3: TGTGCCAGCAGTGGGGACCGGGACAGGGGGCGAGAAGAGCAGTACGTC. Its translation: CASSGDRDRGREEQYV.

V usage is TRBV11-2 and J usage is TRBJ2-5; possible D gene TRBD2, 6 bases. The CDR3 covers 15 residues. Trimming took 6 bases from V and 5 from J, leaving 19 bases between them. Germline CDR1 SGHAT, CDR2 FQNNGV. The CDR3 nucleotides read TGTGCCAGCAGTTCCGACTCAGGAGGGTATGAGACCCAGTACTTC. Its translation is CASSSDSGGYETQYF.

The rearrangement links TRBV27 to TRBJ2-1; no clear D. The germline V gene encodes CDR1 MNHEY and CDR2 SMNVEV (reference sequence). This CDR3 has 13 amino acids. Trimming shortened V by 4 bases and J by 7 bases, and 11 bases separated the two germline ends. Here the CDR3 DNA reads TGTGCCAGCAGTTCCTCGTACGGGAATGAGCAGTTCTTC. Amino acids: CASSSSYGNEQFF.

The chain recombines TRBV27 with TRBJ2-2; D is undetermined. This CDR3 has 13 amino acids. Germline loops: CDR1 MNHEY, CDR2 SMNVEV (reference sequence). The V gene lost 4 bases and the J gene lost 7 bases, with 10 bases spanning the gap. DNA of the CDR3: TGTGCCAGCAGTTCCCTCGGGCGCGGGGAGCTGTTTTTT. Residues: CASSSLGRGELFF.

The chain joins TRBV2 to TRBJ2-3; 13 bases fit TRBD2. This CDR3 region has 21 residues. CDR1 is SNHLY, CDR2 FYNNEI, per germline. V lost 4 bases, J lost 1 base, and 17 bases stayed unmatched. The CDR3 here is CASSVRRAGLAGAIGTDTQYF. In DNA form, the CDR3 reads TGTGCCAGCAGTGTGAGGAGAGCTGGACTAGCGGGGGCAATAGGCACAGATACGCAGTATTTT.

The gene calls are TRBV28 and TRBJ2-1; D uncertain. The CDR3 is made up of 13 amino acids. With 6 bases removed from V and 4 bases from J, the gap between germline ends came to 10 bases. Germline V gene lookup returns CDR1 MDHEN and CDR2 SYDVKM. The DNA of the CDR3 is TGTGCCAGCAGCACCCTAGATTACAATGAGCAGTTCTTC. It codes for CASSTLDYNEQFF.